These 9 T cell receptor beta chains were all obtained from the same sample, sequenced in a study of cytomegalovirus exposure and HLA in healthy donors. It was with 60 Vbeta and 13 Jbeta primers that the PCR ran. Profiled with immunoSEQ multiplex PCR; TCRdb holds only in-frame clones, not every one. The sample comprises around 140,000 clones, roughly 79% of which are singletons, and 0.9% to 1.2% rests with the top ten. Sequences were obtained from PBMCs. These receptors came from a male donor in good health and CMV-seronegative.

This clone occurred once. The V and J genes are TRBV7-2 and TRBJ2-3, with 11 bases that match TRBD2. There are 15 residues in the CDR3. Germline values: CDR1 SGHTA, CDR2 FQGNSA. Trimming removed 5 bases from V and 2 bases from J; junction bases left unmatched: 3. Written as DNA, the CDR3 is TGTGCCAGCAGCACGGGACTAGCGGTCACAGATACGCAGTATTTT. It codes for CASSTGLAVTDTQYF.

The V call is TRBV5-1, the J call TRBJ2-2; unclear D gene. Trimming pared 0 bases from V and 5 bases from J, leaving 14 bases between. Germline CDR1 and CDR2: SGHRS and YFSETQ. The CDR3 loop spans 16 amino acids. CDR3 coding DNA: TGCGCCAGCAGCTTGGCCAGAGGCTTCCGAACCGGGGAGCTGTTTTTT. The encoded protein is CASSLARGFRTGELFF.

J is TRBJ2-7 and V is TRBV18; D is possibly TRBD2 (5 bases). The germline gives CDR1 KGHSH, CDR2 LQKENI. The germline V and J ends were trimmed by 6 bases and 2 bases, with 20 bases remaining between them. CDR3 size: 16 residues. Written as DNA, the CDR3 is TGTGCCAGCTCCTCCCAAGGGAGCGATTTTGCCTACGAGCAGTACTTC. As protein: CASSSQGSDFAYEQYF.

The J gene is TRBJ1-1, the V gene TRBV5-4, with D uncertain. Per the germline V gene, CDR1 is SGHNT and CDR2 is YYREEE (reference sequence). The germline V and J ends were trimmed by 2 bases and 4 bases, with 6 bases remaining between them. The CDR3 loop spans 12 amino acids. CDR3: CASSFSGTEAFF. In nucleotides, the CDR3 is TGTGCCAGCAGCTTCAGCGGCACTGAAGCTTTCTTT.

The chain combines TRBV6-6 with TRBJ2-7; TRBD2 agrees at 12 bases. The germline V gene has CDR1 MNHNY and CDR2 SVGAGI (reference sequence). Trimming at V came to 8 bases and at J to 3 bases, leaving 8 bases not matched to a gene. This CDR3 comprises 15 residues. Written as DNA, the CDR3 is TGTGCCAGCCGGATAGGACTAGCGGGGCGCTACGAGCAGTACTTC. This gives the protein CASRIGLAGRYEQYF.

This clone has just a few counts. The rearrangement uses TRBV29-1 and TRBJ1-1; D uncertain. CDR3 length equals 10 residues. Per the germline V gene, CDR1 is SQVTM and CDR2 is ANQGSEA. V was shortened by 7 bases and J by 10 bases, with 13 bases between the two germline ends. CDR3 amino acids: CSADPEGAFF. The DNA for the CDR3 is TGCAGCGCCGATCCCGAGGGAGCTTTCTTT.

In DNA form, the CDR3 reads TGTGCCAGCAGCTTAGTCGGCGGGGGGCCAGGGCAGTTCTTC. This gives the protein CASSLVGGGPGQFF. The chain employs TRBV7-9 and TRBJ2-1; TRBD2 aligns across 8 bases. CDR3 length equals 14 residues. With V trimmed by 1 base and J by 12 bases, 8 bases remained unmatched. Germline CDR1 is SEHNR and CDR2 is FQNEAQ (reference sequence). Using reference TRBV7-9 and TRBJ2-1 for the parts outside the CDR3, the full variable domain is DTGVSQNPRHKITKRGQNVTFRCDPISEHNRLYWYRQTLGQGPEFLTYFQNEAQLEKSRLLSDRFSAERPKGSFSTLEIQRTEQGDSAMYLCASSLVGGGPGQFFGPGTRLTVL.

The chain links TRBV2 to TRBJ2-3, with 11 nucleotides matching TRBD2. CDR3 size: 15 residues. V trimming: 7 bases; J trimming: 2 bases; junction bases outside the gene matches: 5. Germline CDR1 SNHLY, CDR2 FYNNEI. CDR3 DNA sequence: TGTGCCAGCACCCCACTAGCGGGGGCCACAGATACGCAGTATTTT. Protein sequence: CASTPLAGATDTQYF.

The gene calls are TRBV30 and TRBJ1-2; TRBD1 matches 7 bases. This CDR3 comprises 14 residues. Losses at the gene ends were 2 bases for V and 2 bases for J; bases not matched to a gene: 5. Germline V gene lookup returns CDR1 GTSNPN and CDR2 SVGIG (reference sequence). CDR3 region: CAWSPQTGNYGYTF. For the CDR3, the DNA is TGTGCCTGGAGTCCCCAGACAGGGAACTATGGCTACACCTTC.